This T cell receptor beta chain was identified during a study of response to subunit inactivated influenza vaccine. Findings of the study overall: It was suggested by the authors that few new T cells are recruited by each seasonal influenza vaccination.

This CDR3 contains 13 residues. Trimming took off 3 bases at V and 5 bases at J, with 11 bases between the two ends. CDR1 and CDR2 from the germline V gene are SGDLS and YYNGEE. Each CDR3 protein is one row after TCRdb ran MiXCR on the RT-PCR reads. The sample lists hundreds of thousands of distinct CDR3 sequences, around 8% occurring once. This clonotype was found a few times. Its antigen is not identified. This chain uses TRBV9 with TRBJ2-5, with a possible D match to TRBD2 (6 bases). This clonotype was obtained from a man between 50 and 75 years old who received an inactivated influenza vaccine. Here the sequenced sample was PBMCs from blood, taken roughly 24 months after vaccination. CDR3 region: CASSELGGETQYF. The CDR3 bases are TGTGCCAGCAGCGAGCTGGGAGGCGAGACCCAGTACTTC.